The T cell receptor (beta chain) described here comes from a study of blood T cell repertoires in COVID-19. Looking at the study overall: Both acute and convalescent COVID-19 samples were obtained from the United States, Italy and Spain. PBMCs, B-cell-depleted T cells, or T cells provided the cDNA or gDNA that made up the material.

Source study methods: Amplification of reference gene primers was used by the study to estimate nucleated cell counts. Assay: immunoSEQ multiplex PCR; the TCRdb copy retains only in-frame clones and omits some. V, J and clone size are those of that table, while D and trimming were read from the DNA. The sample has 310,000 or so clones; around 88% are singletons. This CDR3 has 14 residues. Per the germline V gene, CDR1 is LNHNV and CDR2 is YYDKDF (reference sequence). The V end was cut by 3 bases, the J end by 5 bases, with 11 bases between. The TCR sequence derives from a woman aged 45-60 years with acute or convalescent COVID-19. This chain links TRBV15 with TRBJ1-5; no definite D call. The specimen sequenced was peripheral blood. The CDR3 DNA reads TGTGCCACCAGCAGCGGCGGGTCCTATCAGCCCCAGCATTTT. Translating gives CATSSGGSYQPQHF.